This T cell receptor beta chain was retrieved from a study of regulatory T cells in long-lasting Graves disease. Study-wide points: New patients shared 1,000 or so public clonotypes, and persistent patients shared more, with 2,741.

Germline V gene sequence: CDR1 SGHTA, CDR2 FQGNSA. This CDR3 contains 13 residues. V shed 3 bases and J 8 bases; nucleotides not matched to a gene: 5. Time point in this sample: persistent/refractory GD, antithyroid drugs over 5 years with positive TRAb. After RNA was extracted from PBMCs, the TCR library was made from it. Building of the TCR beta libraries involved iRepertoire HTBI primers and Arm-PCR of CDR3 regions. MiXCR was run by TCRdb on the multiplex PCR reads, yielding one entry per CDR3 protein. The data show 400,000 to 500,000 distinct CDR3 sequences, around 20% seen once. Turning to this clonotype: The target antigen is unknown.

The sample was peripheral blood mononuclear cells (PBMCs), taken when the disease was refractory, from a patient treated with antithyroid drugs. This receptor was identified in a female donor with Graves disease. The V and J genes are TRBV7-2 and TRBJ1-2, with 8 bases aligning to TRBD1. The CDR3 DNA sequence: TGTGCCAGCAGCTTGCAGGGGGCACAAGGCTACACCTTC. It is translated as CASSLQGAQGYTF.